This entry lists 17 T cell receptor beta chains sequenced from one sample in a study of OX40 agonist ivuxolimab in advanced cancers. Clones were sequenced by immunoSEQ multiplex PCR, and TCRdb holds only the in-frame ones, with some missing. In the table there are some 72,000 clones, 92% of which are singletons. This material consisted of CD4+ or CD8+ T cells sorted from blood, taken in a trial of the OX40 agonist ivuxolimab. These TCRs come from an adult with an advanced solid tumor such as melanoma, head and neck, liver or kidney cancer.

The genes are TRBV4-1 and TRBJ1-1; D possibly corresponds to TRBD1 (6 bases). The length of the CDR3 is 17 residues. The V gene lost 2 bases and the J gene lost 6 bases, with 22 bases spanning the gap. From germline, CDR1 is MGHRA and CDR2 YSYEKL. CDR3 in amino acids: CASSQIAGTGNQPEAFF. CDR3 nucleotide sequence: TGCGCCAGCAGCCAAATCGCTGGAACAGGGAACCAACCTGAAGCTTTCTTT.

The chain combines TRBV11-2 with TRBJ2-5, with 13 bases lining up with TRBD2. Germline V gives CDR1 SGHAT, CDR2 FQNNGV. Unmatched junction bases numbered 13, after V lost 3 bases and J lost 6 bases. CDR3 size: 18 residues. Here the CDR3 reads CASSFRGTSGGALKTQYF. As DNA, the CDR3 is TGTGCCAGCAGCTTCCGGGGAACTAGCGGGGGGGCCTTGAAGACCCAGTACTTC.

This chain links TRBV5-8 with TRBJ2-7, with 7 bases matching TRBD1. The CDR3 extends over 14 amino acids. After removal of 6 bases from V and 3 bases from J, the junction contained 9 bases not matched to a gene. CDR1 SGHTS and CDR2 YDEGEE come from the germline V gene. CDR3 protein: CASTLVRGYYEQYF. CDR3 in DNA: TGTGCCAGCACCCTCGTCAGGGGGTACTACGAGCAGTACTTC. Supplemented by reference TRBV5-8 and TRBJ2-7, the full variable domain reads EAGVTQSPTHLIKTRGQQATLRCSPISGHTSVYWYQQALGLGLQFLLWYDEGEERNRGNFPPRFSGRQFPNYSSELNVNALELEDSALYLCASTLVRGYYEQYFGPGTRLTVT.

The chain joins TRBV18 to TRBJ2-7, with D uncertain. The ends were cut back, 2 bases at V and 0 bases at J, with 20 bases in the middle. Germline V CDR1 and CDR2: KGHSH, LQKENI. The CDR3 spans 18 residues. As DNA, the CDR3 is TGTGCCAGCTCACCAATGGGCGATGGCAGGCCAAACTCCTACGAGCAGTACTTC. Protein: CASSPMGDGRPNSYEQYF.

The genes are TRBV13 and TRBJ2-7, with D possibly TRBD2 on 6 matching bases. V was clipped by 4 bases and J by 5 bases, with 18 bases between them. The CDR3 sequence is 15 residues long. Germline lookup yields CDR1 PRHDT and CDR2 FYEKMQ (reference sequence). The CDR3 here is CASSSLPAGKDEQYF. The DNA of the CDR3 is TGTGCCAGCAGCTCCCTCCCCGCGGGGAAGGACGAGCAGTACTTC.

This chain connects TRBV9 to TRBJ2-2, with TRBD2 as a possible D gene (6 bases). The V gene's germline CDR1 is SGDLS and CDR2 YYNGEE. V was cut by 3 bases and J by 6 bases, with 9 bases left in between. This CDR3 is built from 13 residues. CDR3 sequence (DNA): TGTGCCAGCAGCGGACTAGTTGCCGGGGAGCTGTTTTTT. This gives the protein CASSGLVAGELFF.

The CDR3 sequence is CATSSEGLKLNQPQHF. The DNA of the CDR3 is TGTGCCACCAGCAGTGAGGGACTTAAACTCAATCAGCCCCAGCATTTT. The chain combines TRBV15 with TRBJ1-5, with a possible D match to TRBD1 (5 bases). Germline V CDR1 and CDR2: LNHNV, YYDKDF (reference sequence). This CDR3 comprises 16 residues. V lost 3 bases and J 3 bases, leaving 15 bases between the germline ends.

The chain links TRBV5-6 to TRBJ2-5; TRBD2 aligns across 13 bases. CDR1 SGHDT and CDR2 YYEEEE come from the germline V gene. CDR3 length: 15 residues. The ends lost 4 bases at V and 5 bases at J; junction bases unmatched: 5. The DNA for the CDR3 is TGTGCCAGCAGCGCTGGGACTAGCGGGGTGGAGACCCAGTACTTC. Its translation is CASSAGTSGVETQYF.

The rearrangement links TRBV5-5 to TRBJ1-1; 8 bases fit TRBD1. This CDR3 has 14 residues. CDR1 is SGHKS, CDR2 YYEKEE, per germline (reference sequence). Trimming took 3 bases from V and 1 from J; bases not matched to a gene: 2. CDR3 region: CASSWTGPNTEAFF. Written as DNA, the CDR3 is TGTGCCAGCAGCTGGACAGGGCCGAACACTGAAGCTTTCTTT.

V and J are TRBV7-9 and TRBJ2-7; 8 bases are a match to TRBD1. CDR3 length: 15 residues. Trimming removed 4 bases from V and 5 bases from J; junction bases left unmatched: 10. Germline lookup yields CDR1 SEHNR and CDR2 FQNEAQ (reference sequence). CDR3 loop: CASSSTRTGRHEQYF. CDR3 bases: TGTGCCAGCAGCTCGACCAGGACAGGGAGGCACGAGCAGTACTTC.

For the CDR3, the DNA is TGTGCCAGCAGTTACAGGTATGAGTACGAGCAGTACTTC. Translated, it gives CASSYRYEYEQYF. The chain links TRBV5-8 to TRBJ2-7; TRBD1 might be the D (5 bases). Germline loops: CDR1 SGHTS, CDR2 YDEGEE. CDR3 length: 13 amino acids. Trimming pared 5 bases from V and 4 bases from J, leaving 13 bases between.

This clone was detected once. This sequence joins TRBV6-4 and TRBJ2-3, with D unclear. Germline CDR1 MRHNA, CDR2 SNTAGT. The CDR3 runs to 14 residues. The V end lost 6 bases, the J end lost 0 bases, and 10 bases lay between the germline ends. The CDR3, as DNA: TGTGCCAGCAGCTATGACACTAGCACAGATACGCAGTATTTT. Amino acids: CASSYDTSTDTQYF.

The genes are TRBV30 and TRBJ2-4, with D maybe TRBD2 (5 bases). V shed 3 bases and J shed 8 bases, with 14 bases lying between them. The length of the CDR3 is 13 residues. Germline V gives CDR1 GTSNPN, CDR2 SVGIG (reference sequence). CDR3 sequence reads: CAWSTGGLDIQYF. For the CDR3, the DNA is TGTGCCTGGAGCACGGGCGGGTTGGACATTCAGTACTTC.

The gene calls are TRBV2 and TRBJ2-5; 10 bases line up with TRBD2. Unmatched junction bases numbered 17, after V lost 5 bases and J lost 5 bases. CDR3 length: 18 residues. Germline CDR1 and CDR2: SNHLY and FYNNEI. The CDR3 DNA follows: TGTGCCAGCAGTTTATCGACTAGCGGGCAACCTGGGGGGGAGACCCAGTACTTC. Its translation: CASSLSTSGQPGGETQYF.

CDR3 residues: CASSLEWGYNQPQHF. In DNA, the CDR3 is TGTGCCAGCAGCTTAGAGTGGGGATACAATCAGCCCCAGCATTTT. This chain joins TRBV11-2 and TRBJ1-5; D unclear. Trimming removed 0 bases at V and 3 bases at J, with 9 bases between. Germline V gene sequence: CDR1 SGHAT, CDR2 FQNNGV. The CDR3 spans 15 residues.

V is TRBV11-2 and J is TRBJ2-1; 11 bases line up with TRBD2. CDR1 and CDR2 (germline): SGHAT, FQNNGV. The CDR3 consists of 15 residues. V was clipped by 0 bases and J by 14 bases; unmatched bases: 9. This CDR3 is CASSLDTSGGSKEFF. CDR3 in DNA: TGTGCCAGCAGCTTAGACACTAGCGGGGGATCGAAGGAGTTCTTC.

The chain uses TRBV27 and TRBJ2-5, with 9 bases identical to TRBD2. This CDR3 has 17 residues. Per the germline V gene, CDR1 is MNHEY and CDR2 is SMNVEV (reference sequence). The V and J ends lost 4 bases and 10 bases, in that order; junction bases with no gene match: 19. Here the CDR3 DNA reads TGTGCCAGCAGTTCCCGGGGGAGCGGGGGGCCCGCGATGATCCAGTACTTC. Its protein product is CASSSRGSGGPAMIQYF.